This entry lists 10 T cell receptor beta chains sequenced from one sample in a study of sequential checkpoint blockade in melanoma. Indicated treatment: randomized to nivolumab then ipilimumab (arm A) or the reverse (arm B). TCRdb's table, derived via immunoSEQ multiplex PCR, lists solely in-frame clones and lacks some. The sample records just over 20,000 clones, 27% being singletons. Sample: tumor tissue (inferred from file names), taken from a patient given nivolumab and ipilimumab in sequence. The source of these receptors is a human donor with melanoma.

This rearrangement joins TRBV29-1 to TRBJ1-3; 7 bases match TRBD1. V lost 5 bases to trimming and J lost 0 bases; unmatched junction nucleotides: 1. The CDR3 has 13 amino acids. In germline, CDR1 is SQVTM, CDR2 ANQGSEA. CDR3 sequence reads: CSVRQGSGNTIYF. In DNA, the CDR3 is TGCAGCGTTAGACAGGGCTCTGGAAACACCATATATTTT. The full variable domain, rest sourced from reference TRBV29-1 and TRBJ1-3, is SAVISQKPSRDICQRGTSLTIQCQVDSQVTMMFWYRQQPGQSLTLIATANQGSEATYESGFVIDKFPISRPNLTFSTLTVSNMSPEDSSIYLCSVRQGSGNTIYFGEGSWLTVV.

In its sample, this clone was seen a few times. The CDR3 DNA reads TGTGCCATCAAGCGGACAGGGGGTTCTCAGCCCCAGCATTTT. It translates to CAIKRTGGSQPQHF. The chain has TRBV28 and TRBJ1-5; the match to TRBD1 covers 10 bases. Germline CDR1 MDHEN, CDR2 SYDVKM. The length of the CDR3 is 14 residues. The V and J ends lost 10 bases and 6 bases, in that order; junction bases with no gene match: 9.

The rearrangement joins TRBV19 to TRBJ1-2; no definite D call. CDR1 is LNHDA, CDR2 SQIVND, per germline (reference sequence). The ends were cut back, 4 bases at V and 6 bases at J, with 15 bases in the middle. The CDR3 sequence is 14 residues long. The chain's CDR3 is CASSTLLPWDGYTF. As DNA, the CDR3 is TGTGCCAGTAGTACACTGTTGCCCTGGGATGGCTACACCTTC.

This clone was detected a few times. The chain joins TRBV28 to TRBJ2-2; a weak D match, TRBD1 (6 bases). Germline loops: CDR1 MDHEN, CDR2 SYDVKM. The V end lost 1 base, the J end lost 0 bases, and 9 bases lay between the germline ends. The CDR3 is 16 residues long. The CDR3 nucleotides are TGTGCCAGCAGTTTATCCGGGACAACGAACACCGGGGAGCTGTTTTTT. Amino acids: CASSLSGTTNTGELFF.

The chain has TRBV19 and TRBJ2-1, with a possible D match to TRBD2 (6 bases). The CDR3 has 15 residues. Germline CDR1 LNHDA, CDR2 SQIVND (reference sequence). The V end was cut by 4 bases, the J end by 8 bases, with 18 bases between. Here the CDR3 reads CASSRGTAVGDEQFF. DNA of the CDR3: TGTGCCAGTAGTAGGGGGACTGCCGTAGGAGATGAGCAGTTCTTC.

The chain has TRBV5-1 and TRBJ2-1; tentatively, D is TRBD2 (6 bases). The V end was cut by 4 bases, the J end by 15 bases, with 26 bases between. CDR1 and CDR2 (germline): SGHRS, YFSETQ. The CDR3 spans 15 residues. The CDR3 coding sequence is TGCGCCAGCAGCCCCCTACCGGGAGCGGCAGAAGACCGGTTCTTC. Its protein product is CASSPLPGAAEDRFF. Filled out from reference TRBV5-1 and TRBJ2-1, the complete variable domain reads KAGVTQTPRYLIKTRGQQVTLSCSPISGHRSVSWYQQTPGQGLQFLFEYFSETQRNKGNFPGRFSGRQFSNSRSEMNVSTLELGDSALYLCASSPLPGAAEDRFFGPGTRLTVL.

A few counts support this clone. The rearrangement joins TRBV11-3 to TRBJ1-4, with 12 positions matching TRBD1. The CDR3 is 14 residues long. J was trimmed by 6 bases and V by 5 bases; bases with no gene match: 1. Per germline, CDR1 SGHNT and CDR2 YENEEA. The CDR3 nucleotides are TGTGCCAGCAGCGGGACAGGGGGCCATGAAAAACTGTTTTTT. It translates to CASSGTGGHEKLFF. Supplemented by reference TRBV11-3 and TRBJ1-4, the full variable domain reads EAGVVQSPRYKIIEKKQPVAFWCNPISGHNTLYWYLQNLGQGPELLIRYENEEAVDDSQLPKDRFSAERLKGVDSTLKIQPAELGDSAVYLCASSGTGGHEKLFFGSGTQLSVL.

This clone showed up just a few times. The rearrangement joins TRBV10-3 to TRBJ2-2; D is ambiguous. CDR3 length: 17 residues. From germline, CDR1 is ENHRY and CDR2 SYGVKD. V was trimmed by 0 bases and J by 2 bases, leaving 13 bases between them. Here the CDR3 reads CAISESRRQVNTGELFF. The CDR3 DNA reads as TGTGCCATCAGTGAGTCTCGTCGGCAGGTTAACACCGGGGAGCTGTTTTTT.

Only a few counts were recorded for this clone. The genes are TRBV5-1 and TRBJ2-1; D gene unclear. CDR3 length equals 16 residues. Germline CDR1 reads SGHRS; CDR2 reads YFSETQ. Trimming stripped 0 bases from V and 2 bases from J, with 12 bases between. Here the CDR3 DNA reads TGCGCCAGCAGCTTGGATGTAAACCAGCCCTACAATGAGCAGTTCTTC. This sequence encodes CASSLDVNQPYNEQFF.

This clone was observed a handful of times. The V and J genes are TRBV14 and TRBJ1-5; 7 bases align to TRBD1. The ends lost 2 bases at V and 7 bases at J; junction bases unmatched: 5. CDR3 length: 14 amino acids. Germline V gene lookup returns CDR1 SGHDN and CDR2 FVKESK. CDR3 DNA: TGTGCCAGCAGCCAAACAGGGGTCGGACAGCCCCAGCATTTT. Encoded protein: CASSQTGVGQPQHF.